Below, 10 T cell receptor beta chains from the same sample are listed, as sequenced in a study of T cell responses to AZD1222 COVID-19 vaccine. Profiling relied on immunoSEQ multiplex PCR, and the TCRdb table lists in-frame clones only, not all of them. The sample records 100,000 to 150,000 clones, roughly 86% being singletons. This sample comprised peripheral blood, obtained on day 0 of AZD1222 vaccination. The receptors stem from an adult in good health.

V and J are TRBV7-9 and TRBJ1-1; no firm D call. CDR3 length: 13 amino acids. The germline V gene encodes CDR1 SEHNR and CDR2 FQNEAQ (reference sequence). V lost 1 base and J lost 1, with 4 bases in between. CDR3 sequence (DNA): TGTGCCAGCAGCTTAGTAGCGAACACTGAAGCTTTCTTT. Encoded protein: CASSLVANTEAFF.

Written as DNA, the CDR3 is TGTGCCAGCAGCCCCAGGGGGCCGCATCAGCCCCAGCATTTT. Amino acids: CASSPRGPHQPQHF. The J gene is TRBJ1-5, the V gene TRBV6-5; 8 positions match TRBD1. Trimming took 6 bases from V and 5 from J; bases not matched to a gene: 6. Germline CDR1 and CDR2: MNHEY and SVGAGI. This CDR3 comprises 14 residues.

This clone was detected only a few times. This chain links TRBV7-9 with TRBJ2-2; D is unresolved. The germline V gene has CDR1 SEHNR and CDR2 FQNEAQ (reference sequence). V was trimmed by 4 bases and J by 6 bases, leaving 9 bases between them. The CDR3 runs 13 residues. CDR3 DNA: TGTGCCAGCAGCTCAACCGTCGCCGGGGAGCTGTTTTTT. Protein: CASSSTVAGELFF.

The CDR3, as DNA: TGTGCCAGCAGCTCCCGGGTAGGCTCCTACGAGCAGTACTTC. Protein product: CASSSRVGSYEQYF. This rearrangement joins TRBV7-9 to TRBJ2-7; D remains unclear. The V gene lost 4 bases and the J gene lost 0 bases, with 10 bases spanning the gap. CDR1 SEHNR and CDR2 FQNEAQ come from the germline V gene (reference sequence). This CDR3 is 14 amino acids long.

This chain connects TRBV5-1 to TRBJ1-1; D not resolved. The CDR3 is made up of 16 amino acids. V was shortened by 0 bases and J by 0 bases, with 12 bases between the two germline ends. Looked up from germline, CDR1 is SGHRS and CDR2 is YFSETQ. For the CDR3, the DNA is TGCGCCAGCAGCTTGGAACCAGCAGAAATGAACACTGAAGCTTTCTTT. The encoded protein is CASSLEPAEMNTEAFF.

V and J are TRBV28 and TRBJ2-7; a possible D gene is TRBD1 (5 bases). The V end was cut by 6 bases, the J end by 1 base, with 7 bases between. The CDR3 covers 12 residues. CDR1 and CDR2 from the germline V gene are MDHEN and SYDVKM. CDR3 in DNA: TGTGCCAGCAGGCGACAGTCCTACGAGCAGTACTTC. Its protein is CASRRQSYEQYF.

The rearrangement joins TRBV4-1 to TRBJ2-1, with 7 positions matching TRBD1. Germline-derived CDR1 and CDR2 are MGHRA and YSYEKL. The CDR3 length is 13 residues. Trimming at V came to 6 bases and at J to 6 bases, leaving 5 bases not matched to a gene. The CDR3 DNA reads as TGCGCCAGCAGACATCCAGGGGGCAATGAGCAGTTCTTC. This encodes CASRHPGGNEQFF.

CDR3 protein: CASSSGLAEPHQETQYF. The CDR3 DNA sequence: TGCGCCAGCAGCTCCGGACTAGCGGAACCCCACCAAGAGACCCAGTACTTC. The genes are TRBV5-1 and TRBJ2-5, with 10 bases fitting TRBD2. The CDR3 length is 17 residues. The V segment lost 3 bases and the J segment 0 bases; nucleotides outside the gene matches: 8. The germline CDR1 and CDR2 sequences are SGHRS and YFSETQ.

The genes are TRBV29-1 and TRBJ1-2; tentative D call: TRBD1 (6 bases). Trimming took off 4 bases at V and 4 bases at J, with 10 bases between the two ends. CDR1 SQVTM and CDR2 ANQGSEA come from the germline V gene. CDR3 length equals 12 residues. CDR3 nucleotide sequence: TGCAGCGTTGTGGACAGTAGCTATGGCTACACCTTC. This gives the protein CSVVDSSYGYTF.

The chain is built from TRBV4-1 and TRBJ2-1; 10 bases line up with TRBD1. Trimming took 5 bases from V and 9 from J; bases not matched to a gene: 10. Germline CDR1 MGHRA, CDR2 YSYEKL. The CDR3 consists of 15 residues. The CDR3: CASSVPGTGVFEQFF. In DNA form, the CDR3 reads TGCGCCAGCAGCGTACCCGGGACAGGGGTATTTGAGCAGTTCTTC.